One and the same sample provided the 21 T cell receptor beta chains below, sequenced in a study of blood T cell repertoires in COVID-19. TCRdb's table, derived via immunoSEQ multiplex PCR, lists solely in-frame clones and lacks some. The sample carries 100,000 to 150,000 clones, more than 70% recorded once. Sequences were obtained from peripheral blood. All receptors derive from a woman aged 80 or older with acute or convalescent COVID-19.

Here the CDR3 reads CATSDPRGADTGELFF. The CDR3 DNA is TGTGCCACCAGTGACCCCCGCGGGGCCGACACCGGGGAGCTGTTTTTT. The chain joins TRBV24-1 to TRBJ2-2; tentatively, D is TRBD2 (6 bases). The CDR3 runs to 16 residues. The germline V gene encodes CDR1 KGHDR and CDR2 SFDVKD. Trimming took 4 bases from V and 3 from J, leaving 14 bases between them.

V is TRBV5-1 and J is TRBJ2-2, with 10 bases identical to TRBD1. The germline V gene encodes CDR1 SGHRS and CDR2 YFSETQ. V was pared by 2 bases and J by 4 bases, with 5 bases of the junction left unmatched. This CDR3 is built from 16 residues. The CDR3 nucleotides are TGCGCCAGCAGCTTATCCGGGACAGGGGCCACCGGGGAGCTGTTTTTT. It is translated as CASSLSGTGATGELFF.

The V call is TRBV10-1, the J call TRBJ1-2, with D possibly TRBD1 on 5 matching bases. The CDR3 runs 14 residues. Trimming took off 3 bases at V and 4 bases at J, with 12 bases between the two ends. CDR1 and CDR2 (germline): WNHNN, SYGVQD (reference sequence). Written as DNA, the CDR3 is TGCGCCAGCAGTGAAAACAGGTCTTTCTATGGCTACACCTTC. This codes for CASSENRSFYGYTF.

This chain links TRBV27 with TRBJ2-3; TRBD2 matches at 12 bases. The CDR3 extends over 17 amino acids. V lost 5 bases to trimming and J lost 0 bases; unmatched junction nucleotides: 6. Germline loops: CDR1 MNHEY, CDR2 SMNVEV (reference sequence). CDR3 region: CASSRLAGDTSTDTQYF. The CDR3 DNA follows: TGTGCCAGCAGTCGACTAGCGGGGGACACTAGCACAGATACGCAGTATTTT.

The chain recombines TRBV7-6 with TRBJ2-1, with TRBD2 matching 8 bases. The V gene end was trimmed by 6 bases and the J gene end by 8 bases; junction bases not matched to a gene: 12. Germline CDR1 is SGHVS and CDR2 is FNYEAQ. The CDR3 sequence is 15 residues long. CDR3 nucleotide sequence: TGTGCCAGCAGGGCCCTAGCGGGCTCTGGAGATGAGCAGTTCTTC. Translation: CASRALAGSGDEQFF.

The chain recombines TRBV5-1 with TRBJ1-2; 12 bases map to TRBD1. CDR3 length: 18 amino acids. CDR1 and CDR2 (germline): SGHRS, YFSETQ. Trimming took 4 bases from V and 5 from J; bases not matched to a gene: 15. The CDR3, as DNA: TGCGCCAGCAGCACCCTGATCGCGGGACAGGGGGCTGGGTATGGCTACACCTTC. It codes for CASSTLIAGQGAGYGYTF.

This CDR3 is CASSLSPYSNQPQHF. The CDR3 DNA sequence: TGTGCCAGCAGCCTCAGTCCTTACAGCAATCAGCCCCAGCATTTT. This chain uses TRBV28 with TRBJ1-5; D not certain. Trimming took 6 bases from V and 1 from J, leaving 13 bases between them. Germline V gene lookup returns CDR1 MDHEN and CDR2 SYDVKM. The CDR3 covers 15 residues.

The chain employs TRBV7-8 and TRBJ1-3; D may be TRBD1 (5 bases). The germline V gene encodes CDR1 SGHVS and CDR2 FQNEAQ. V was trimmed by 4 bases and J by 0 bases, leaving 19 bases between them. The CDR3 consists of 18 residues. CDR3 residues: CASSSNPRQGNSGNTIYF. CDR3 bases: TGTGCCAGCAGCTCCAACCCAAGGCAGGGAAACTCTGGAAACACCATATATTTT.

The genes are TRBV9 and TRBJ2-1; D gene unclear. From germline, CDR1 is SGDLS and CDR2 YYNGEE. Trimming removed 0 bases from V and 9 bases from J, with 16 bases in between. This CDR3 comprises 15 residues. The CDR3 protein is CASSVALQVLPEQFF. CDR3 in DNA: TGTGCCAGCAGCGTAGCTCTTCAGGTGCTTCCTGAGCAGTTCTTC. Complete variable domain (other parts from reference TRBV9 and TRBJ2-1): DSGVTQTPKHLITATGQRVTLRCSPRSGDLSVYWYQQSLDQGLQFLIQYYNGEERAKGNILERFSAQQFPDLHSELNLSSLELGDSALYFCASSVALQVLPEQFFGPGTRLTVL.

CDR3 nucleotides: TGTGCCAGCAGCCCGCAGGTGACAGATACGCAGTATTTT. It encodes CASSPQVTDTQYF. The V gene is TRBV3-1 (or the pseudogene TRBV3-2), the J gene TRBJ2-3, with unresolved D. Germline CDR1 LGHDT, CDR2 YNNKEL (reference sequence). V was cut by 4 bases and J by 3 bases, with 8 bases left in between. This CDR3 has 13 residues.

V gene TRBV7-2 combines with J gene TRBJ1-6, with D perhaps matching TRBD1 (6 bases). The V gene lost 11 bases and the J gene lost 4 bases, with 12 bases spanning the gap. Germline V gene lookup returns CDR1 SGHTA and CDR2 FQGNSA. The CDR3 is 13 amino acids. The DNA for the CDR3 is TGTGCCCCCCCAGGGGATTATAATTCACCCCTCCACTTT. It encodes CAPPGDYNSPLHF.

This clone showed up just once. The V gene is TRBV3-1 (or the pseudogene TRBV3-2), the J gene TRBJ1-5, with D uncertain. The CDR3 covers 13 residues. V was trimmed by 2 bases and J by 4 bases, leaving 6 bases between them. The germline V gene encodes CDR1 LGHDT and CDR2 YNNKEL (reference sequence). The CDR3 sequence is CASSQQVNQPQHF. CDR3 coding DNA: TGTGCCAGCAGCCAACAGGTAAATCAGCCCCAGCATTTT.

The chain links TRBV5-1 to TRBJ2-7; the D gene is possibly TRBD2 (6 bases). The germline CDR1 and CDR2 sequences are SGHRS and YFSETQ. Trimming took 0 bases from V and 7 from J, leaving 14 bases between them. This CDR3 spans 14 amino acids. This CDR3 is CASSLGSPRGEQYF. The DNA for the CDR3 is TGCGCCAGCAGCTTGGGGTCCCCCCGGGGGGAGCAGTACTTC.

V is TRBV19 and J is TRBJ1-1, with D possibly matching TRBD1 (5 bases). The CDR3 length is 13 residues. Trimming stripped 6 bases from V and 1 base from J, with 9 bases between. Germline lookup yields CDR1 LNHDA and CDR2 SQIVND (reference sequence). The CDR3 here is CASRGQANTEAFF. CDR3 coding DNA: TGTGCCAGTAGAGGACAAGCGAACACTGAAGCTTTCTTT.

The chain links TRBV27 to TRBJ2-7; D remains ambiguous. Trimming took off 1 base at V and 5 bases at J, with 12 bases between the two ends. The CDR3 spans 14 residues. CDR1 is MNHEY, CDR2 SMNVEV, per germline (reference sequence). The CDR3 region is CASSLLGSTHEQYF. Written as DNA, the CDR3 is TGTGCCAGCAGTTTATTGGGCAGTACCCACGAGCAGTACTTC.

DNA for the CDR3: TGTGCCAGCAGCCCACGGGGGGGGACCGCGAACACCGGGGAGCTGTTTTTT. It codes for CASSPRGGTANTGELFF. This chain links TRBV5-6 with TRBJ2-2; 8 bases match TRBD2. V trimming: 4 bases; J trimming: 0 bases; junction bases outside the gene matches: 8. CDR3 length: 17 amino acids. Germline lookup yields CDR1 SGHDT and CDR2 YYEEEE.

There are a few counts of this clone. This chain connects TRBV3-1 (or the pseudogene TRBV3-2) to TRBJ1-1, with a possible D match to TRBD1 (6 bases). The CDR3 is 13 amino acids. Germline-derived CDR1 and CDR2 are LGHDT and YNNKEL (reference sequence). The germline V and J ends were trimmed by 6 bases and 1 base, with 9 bases remaining between them. This CDR3 is CASSDRPNTEAFF. The CDR3 DNA reads as TGTGCCAGCAGTGACAGGCCGAACACTGAAGCTTTCTTT.

The V and J genes are TRBV15 and TRBJ1-5; no definite D call. V lost 1 base, J lost 4 bases, and 5 bases lay in between. The CDR3 runs 13 residues. Germline assignment: CDR1 LNHNV and CDR2 YYDKDF (reference sequence). The CDR3 loop reads CATSRGRNQPQHF. The CDR3 DNA is TGTGCCACCAGCAGAGGGAGGAATCAGCCCCAGCATTTT.

In DNA form, the CDR3 reads TGCGCCAGCAGCCAAGGCGGGACAGCTAGAGACATTCAGTACTTC. This sequence encodes CASSQGGTARDIQYF. The chain combines TRBV4-3 with TRBJ2-4, with D possibly matching TRBD1 (7 bases). This CDR3 comprises 15 residues. Between the trimmed V and J ends, which lost 1 base and 8 bases, there was a span of 15 bases. Germline CDR1 reads LGHNA; CDR2 reads YSLEER.

The genes are TRBV28 and TRBJ1-5, with a possible D match to TRBD1 (6 bases). The CDR3 extends over 14 amino acids. The germline V and J ends were trimmed by 2 bases and 9 bases, with 14 bases remaining between them. Germline V gene lookup returns CDR1 MDHEN and CDR2 SYDVKM. The CDR3 reads CASSLNAGVVPQHF. CDR3 bases: TGTGCCAGCAGTTTAAACGCAGGGGTCGTGCCCCAGCATTTT.

This chain links TRBV4-3 with TRBJ2-3, with 11 positions matching TRBD2. J lost 6 bases, V lost 0 bases, and 5 bases had no gene match. The germline V gene has CDR1 LGHNA and CDR2 YSLEER. The CDR3 loop spans 16 amino acids. The CDR3 DNA reads as TGCGCCAGCAGCCAAGATCTAGCGGGGGGCTTGGATACGCAGTATTTT. Its protein is CASSQDLAGGLDTQYF.